Below are 22 T cell receptor beta chains sequenced from a single sample in a study of liver allograft versus peripheral blood T cells. Across the whole study: Liver transplant recipients had T cell receptor repertoires compared between transplanted liver and peripheral blood.

TCRdb reanalysed the reads using MiXCR and keeps one entry per CDR3 protein. The repertoire holds over 15,000 distinct CDR3 sequences, under 25% seen once, with 12% in the top ten. These receptors were collected from a human patient who had a liver transplant. These T cells may partly come from the graft donor.

This rearrangement joins TRBV19 to TRBJ1-5; D is perhaps TRBD1 (6 bases). This CDR3 has 14 residues. V was pared by 6 bases and J by 3 bases, with 12 bases between. CDR1 LNHDA and CDR2 SQIVND come from the germline V gene (reference sequence). The CDR3: CASSPDRFNQPQHF. The CDR3 DNA reads as TGTGCCAGTAGCCCCGACAGGTTCAATCAGCCCCAGCATTTT.

This clonotype was found many times. The chain has TRBV29-1 and TRBJ2-2; 7 nucleotides line up with TRBD1. Germline CDR1 and CDR2: SQVTM and ANQGSEA. This CDR3 contains 11 residues. Trimming took 7 bases from V and 8 from J; bases not matched to a gene: 4. CDR3 nucleotides: TGCAGCGGGGGGACAGCGGGGGAGCTGTTTTTT. This gives the protein CSGGTAGELFF.

By share, this clonotype ranks as medium-sized (0.01 to 0.1%). CDR3 region: CASSVRSTGDQPQHF. The CDR3 nucleotides are TGTGCCAGCTCCGTTAGGAGTACGGGAGATCAGCCCCAGCATTTT. The V gene is TRBV18, the J gene TRBJ1-5; D is ambiguous. V dropped 6 bases and J dropped 5 bases, with 17 bases sitting between them. This CDR3 is 15 amino acids long. From germline, CDR1 is KGHSH and CDR2 LQKENI.

There are a few counts of this clonotype. J is TRBJ1-2 and V is TRBV28; a weak D match, TRBD1 (5 bases). Trimming shortened V by 6 bases and J by 8 bases, and 19 bases separated the two germline ends. There are 14 residues in the CDR3. Germline loops: CDR1 MDHEN, CDR2 SYDVKM. CDR3 loop: CASRSPGGRRGYTF. The DNA for the CDR3 is TGTGCCAGCAGATCCCCCGGGGGGAGGCGAGGCTACACCTTC.

This clonotype was found a few times. Germline is not matched at one junction end, which may reflect a read error. The V call is TRBV6-1, the J call TRBJ2-7; D gene unclear. Germline assignment: CDR1 MNHNS and CDR2 SASEGT. CDR3 length: 15 amino acids. The CDR3 region is CASSQASGLYYEQYF. The CDR3 DNA is TGTGCCAGCAGTCAAGCCTCGGGCCTTTACTACGAGCAGTACTTC.

This sequence joins TRBV20-1 and TRBJ2-1, with D possibly being TRBD1 or TRBD2 (5 bases each). CDR1 and CDR2 from the germline V gene are DFQATT and SNEGSKA (reference sequence). The germline V and J ends were trimmed by 1 base and 0 bases, with 7 bases remaining between them. The CDR3 extends over 14 amino acids. The CDR3 is CSARGGFSYNEQFF. In DNA form, the CDR3 reads TGCAGTGCTAGAGGGGGGTTCTCCTACAATGAGCAGTTCTTC.

The chain is built from TRBV29-1 and TRBJ2-2, with TRBD2 identical over 7 bases. V gave up 6 bases and J gave up 5 bases; unmatched junction bases: 0. Germline V gene data show CDR1 as SQVTM and CDR2 as ANQGSEA. CDR3 length equals 11 residues. CDR3 bases: TGCAGCGTGGGGGGGACCGGGGAGCTGTTTTTT. Translation: CSVGGTGELFF.

The table lists this clonotype with many counts. V gene TRBV6-5 combines with J gene TRBJ2-1; TRBD2 is a possible D gene (5 bases). Germline values: CDR1 MNHEY, CDR2 SVGAGI. This CDR3 is built from 15 residues. V lost 4 bases to trimming and J lost 10 bases, with 20 bases between them. The CDR3 here is CASSFGLAKSREQFF. The CDR3 DNA is TGTGCCAGCAGTTTCGGGCTAGCTAAATCTCGGGAGCAGTTCTTC.

This chain uses TRBV12-5 with TRBJ1-1; D is possibly TRBD1 (6 bases). The CDR3 has 15 residues. Trimming took 7 bases from V and 5 from J, leaving 20 bases between them. Germline values: CDR1 LGHNT, CDR2 FRNRAP. The chain's CDR3 is CASAPAGGAGTEAFF. CDR3 DNA sequence: TGTGCTAGTGCCCCCGCGGGGGGCGCGGGTACTGAAGCTTTCTTT.

This clonotype was found many times. The J gene is TRBJ2-1, the V gene TRBV18, with TRBD2 matching over 8 bases. The CDR3 spans 15 residues. In germline, CDR1 is KGHSH, CDR2 LQKENI. After removal of 4 bases from V and 5 bases from J, the junction contained 7 bases not matched to a gene. The CDR3, as DNA: TGTGCCAGCTCACGGAGGGCGGGAGGAGACAATGAGCAGTTCTTC. This sequence encodes CASSRRAGGDNEQFF.

The chain has TRBV28 and TRBJ2-1; TRBD1 or TRBD2 may be the D gene (5 bases each). V was shortened by 0 bases and J by 11 bases, with 5 bases between the two germline ends. Germline V gene sequence: CDR1 MDHEN, CDR2 SYDVKM. This CDR3 has 11 amino acids. CDR3 region: CASSLWGQQFF. The CDR3 DNA reads TGTGCCAGCAGTTTATGGGGACAGCAGTTCTTC.

This clonotype has at least ten counts. The chain joins TRBV19 to TRBJ2-3; a possible D gene is TRBD1 (6 bases). The CDR3 extends over 14 amino acids. V dropped 3 bases and J dropped 5 bases, with 12 bases sitting between them. Germline CDR1 is LNHDA and CDR2 is SQIVND (reference sequence). Written as DNA, the CDR3 is TGTGCCAGTAGTATGGACACAGGGCTAGATACGCAGTATTTT. It translates to CASSMDTGLDTQYF.

The chain couples TRBV5-4 to TRBJ1-2; 12 bases match TRBD1. J lost 10 bases, V lost 4 bases, and 8 bases had no gene match. The CDR3 extends over 14 amino acids. Germline lookup yields CDR1 SGHNT and CDR2 YYREEE (reference sequence). This CDR3 is CASSLGQGAGDYTF. The CDR3 nucleotides are TGTGCCAGCAGCCTGGGACAGGGGGCGGGAGACTACACCTTC. The full variable domain, with the rest looked up from reference TRBV5-4 and TRBJ1-2, is ETGVTQSPTHLIKTRGQQVTLRCSSQSGHNTVSWYQQALGQGPQFIFQYYREEENGRGNFPPRFSGLQFPNYSSELNVNALELDDSALYLCASSLGQGAGDYTFGSGTRLTVV.

V and J are TRBV27 and TRBJ2-7; tentative D call: TRBD1 (6 bases). Germline-derived CDR1 and CDR2 are MNHEY and SMNVEV (reference sequence). The V and J ends lost 3 bases and 6 bases respectively, with 12 bases between them. CDR3 length: 13 amino acids. The CDR3 DNA follows: TGTGCCAGCAGTTTTAGACAAGGGGGCGAGCAGTACTTC. The encoded protein is CASSFRQGGEQYF.

This rearrangement joins TRBV5-5 to TRBJ1-3; no clear D. This CDR3 region has 15 residues. CDR1 and CDR2 from the germline V gene are SGHKS and YYEKEE (reference sequence). V lost 3 bases and J lost 0, with 10 bases in between. The CDR3, as DNA: TGTGCCAGCAGCTCCATGATATCCTCTGGAAACACCATATATTTT. The encoded protein is CASSSMISSGNTIYF.

This clonotype is categorized as medium-sized. The chain carries TRBV18 and TRBJ2-2; D unresolved. V was clipped by 1 base and J by 6 bases, with 15 bases between them. This CDR3 contains 16 residues. Germline assignment: CDR1 KGHSH and CDR2 LQKENI. This CDR3 reads CASSPRGNLGAGELFF. The CDR3 DNA reads TGTGCCAGCTCACCACGGGGAAACCTGGGCGCCGGGGAGCTGTTTTTT.

This clonotype was detected only a few times. The V call is TRBV28, the J call TRBJ1-3, with 7 bases lining up with TRBD1. Germline assignment: CDR1 MDHEN and CDR2 SYDVKM. This CDR3 is built from 15 residues. V shed 6 bases, J shed 6 bases, and the junction held 11 bases outside the gene matches. The CDR3 is CASRISGGVVNTIYF. CDR3 bases: TGTGCCAGCAGAATATCAGGGGGGGTCGTAAACACCATATATTTT.

This clonotype turned up a few times. The chain has TRBV10-3 and TRBJ1-4; D unclear. Trimming removed 2 bases at V and 7 bases at J, with 11 bases between. CDR1 and CDR2 from the germline V gene are ENHRY and SYGVKD. CDR3 length equals 14 residues. In nucleotides, the CDR3 is TGTGCCATCAGTGAGCGGGGAGGAGGTGAAAAACTGTTTTTT. This codes for CAISERGGGEKLFF.

V is TRBV6-6 and J is TRBJ1-5, with 7 positions matching TRBD1. This CDR3 comprises 14 residues. Germline assignment: CDR1 MNHNY and CDR2 SVGAGI (reference sequence). The V segment lost 2 bases and the J segment 6 bases; nucleotides outside the gene matches: 4. CDR3 sequence: CASSYMQGGQPQHF. The CDR3 nucleotides read TGTGCCAGCAGTTACATGCAGGGGGGTCAGCCCCAGCATTTT.

This clonotype was seen only a few times. The rearrangement uses TRBV28 and TRBJ2-3, with D tentatively TRBD2 (6 bases). Germline CDR1 and CDR2: MDHEN and SYDVKM. The CDR3 loop spans 16 amino acids. The ends were cut back, 6 bases at V and 0 bases at J, with 16 bases in the middle. The CDR3 sequence is CASSPGVGPSTDTQYF. The CDR3 DNA is TGTGCCAGCAGCCCGGGGGTTGGTCCTAGCACAGATACGCAGTATTTT.

Relative to its sample, this clonotype is medium-sized. The chain combines TRBV18 with TRBJ2-3; the D is unclear. Germline loops: CDR1 KGHSH, CDR2 LQKENI. The CDR3 spans 13 residues. Between the trimmed V and J ends, which lost 3 bases and 5 bases, there was a span of 9 bases. The CDR3 loop reads CASSPLSKDTQYF. CDR3 in DNA: TGTGCCAGCTCACCGCTTTCGAAAGATACGCAGTATTTT.

This clonotype was seen ten or more times. The chain has TRBV28 and TRBJ1-5; weak D call: TRBD1 (5 bases). This CDR3 contains 15 residues. Germline V CDR1 and CDR2: MDHEN, SYDVKM. Trimming pared 7 bases from V and 1 base from J, leaving 14 bases between. CDR3 sequence: CASIPLGESNQPQHF. The DNA of the CDR3 is TGTGCCAGCATCCCCCTGGGGGAGAGCAATCAGCCCCAGCATTTT.